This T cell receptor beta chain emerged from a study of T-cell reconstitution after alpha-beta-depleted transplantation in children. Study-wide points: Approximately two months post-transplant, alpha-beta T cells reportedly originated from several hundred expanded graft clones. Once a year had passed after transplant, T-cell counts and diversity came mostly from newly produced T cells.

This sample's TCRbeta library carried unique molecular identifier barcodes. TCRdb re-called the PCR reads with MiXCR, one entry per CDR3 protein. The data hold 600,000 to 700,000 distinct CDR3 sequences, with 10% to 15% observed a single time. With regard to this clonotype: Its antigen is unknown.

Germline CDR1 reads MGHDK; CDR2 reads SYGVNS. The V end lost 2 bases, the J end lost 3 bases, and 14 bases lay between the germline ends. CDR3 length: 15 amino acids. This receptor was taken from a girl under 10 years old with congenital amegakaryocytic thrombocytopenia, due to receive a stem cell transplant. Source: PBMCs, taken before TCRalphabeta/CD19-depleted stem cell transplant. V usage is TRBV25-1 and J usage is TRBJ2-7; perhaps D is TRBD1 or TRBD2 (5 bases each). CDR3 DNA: TGTGCCAGCAGTGAACCCCGGGACGGCCACTACGAGCAGTACTTC. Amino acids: CASSEPRDGHYEQYF.